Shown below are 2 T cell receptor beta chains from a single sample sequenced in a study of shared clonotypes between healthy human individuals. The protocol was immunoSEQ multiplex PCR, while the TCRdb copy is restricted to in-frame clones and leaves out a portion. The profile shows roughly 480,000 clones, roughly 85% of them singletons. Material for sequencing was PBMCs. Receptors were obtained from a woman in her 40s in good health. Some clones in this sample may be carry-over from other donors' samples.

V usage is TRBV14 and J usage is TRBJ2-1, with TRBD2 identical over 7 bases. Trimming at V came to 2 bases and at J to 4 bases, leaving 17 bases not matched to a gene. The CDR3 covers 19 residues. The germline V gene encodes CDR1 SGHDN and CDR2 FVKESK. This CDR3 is CASSQPITGTNLIYNEQFF. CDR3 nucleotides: TGTGCCAGCAGCCAACCGATTACCGGGACTAACCTCATATACAATGAGCAGTTCTTC.

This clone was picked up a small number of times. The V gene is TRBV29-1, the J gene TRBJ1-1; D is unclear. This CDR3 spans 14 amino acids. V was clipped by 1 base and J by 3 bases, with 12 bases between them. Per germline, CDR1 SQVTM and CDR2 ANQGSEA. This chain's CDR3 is CSVEGWVGDTEAFF. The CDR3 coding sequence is TGCAGCGTTGAAGGGTGGGTCGGGGACACTGAAGCTTTCTTT.